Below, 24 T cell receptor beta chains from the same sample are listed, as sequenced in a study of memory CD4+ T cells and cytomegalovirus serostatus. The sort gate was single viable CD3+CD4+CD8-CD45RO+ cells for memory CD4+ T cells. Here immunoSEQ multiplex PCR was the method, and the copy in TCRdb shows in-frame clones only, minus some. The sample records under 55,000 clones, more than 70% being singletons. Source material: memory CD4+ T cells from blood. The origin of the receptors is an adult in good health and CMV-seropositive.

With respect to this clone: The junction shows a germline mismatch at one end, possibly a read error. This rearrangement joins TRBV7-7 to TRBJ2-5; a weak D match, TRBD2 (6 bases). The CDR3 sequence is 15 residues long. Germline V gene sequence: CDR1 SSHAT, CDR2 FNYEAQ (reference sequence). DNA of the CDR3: TGTGCTAGCAGCTTAGTTGGAGGGGATCAAGAGACCCAGTACTTC. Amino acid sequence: CASSLVGGDQETQYF.

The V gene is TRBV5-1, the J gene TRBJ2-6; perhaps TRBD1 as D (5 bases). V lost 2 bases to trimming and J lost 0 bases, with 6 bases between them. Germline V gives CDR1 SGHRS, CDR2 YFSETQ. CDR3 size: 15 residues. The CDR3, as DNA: TGCGCCAGCAGCTTTGACAGCTCTGGGGCCAACGTCCTGACTTTC. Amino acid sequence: CASSFDSSGANVLTF.

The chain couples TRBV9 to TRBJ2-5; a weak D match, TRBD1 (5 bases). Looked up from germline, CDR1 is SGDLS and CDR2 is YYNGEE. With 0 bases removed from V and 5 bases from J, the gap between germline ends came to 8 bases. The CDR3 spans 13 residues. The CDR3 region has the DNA TGTGCCAGCAGCGTAGCAGGGTCGGAGACCCAGTACTTC. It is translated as CASSVAGSETQYF.

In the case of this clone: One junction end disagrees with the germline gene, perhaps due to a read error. This chain's CDR3 is CASSPFGGANTGELFF. The CDR3 DNA reads as TGTGCTAGCAGTCCTTTTGGCGGGGCGAACACCGGGGAGCTGTTTTTT. The chain uses TRBV7-7 and TRBJ2-2; weak D call: TRBD2 (6 bases). This CDR3 contains 16 residues. Per the germline V gene, CDR1 is SSHAT and CDR2 is FNYEAQ (reference sequence).

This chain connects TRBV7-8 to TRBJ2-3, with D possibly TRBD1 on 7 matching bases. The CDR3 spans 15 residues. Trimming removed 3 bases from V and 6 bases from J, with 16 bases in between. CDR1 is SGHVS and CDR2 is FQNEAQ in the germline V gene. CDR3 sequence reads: CASSFIAGGWDTQYF. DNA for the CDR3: TGTGCCAGCAGCTTCATAGCAGGGGGGTGGGATACGCAGTATTTT.

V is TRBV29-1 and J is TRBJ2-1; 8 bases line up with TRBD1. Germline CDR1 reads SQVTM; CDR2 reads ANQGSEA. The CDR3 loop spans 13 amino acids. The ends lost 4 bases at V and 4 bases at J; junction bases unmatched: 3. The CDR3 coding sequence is TGCAGCGTTGGTACAGGGGGGTACAATGAGCAGTTCTTC. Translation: CSVGTGGYNEQFF.

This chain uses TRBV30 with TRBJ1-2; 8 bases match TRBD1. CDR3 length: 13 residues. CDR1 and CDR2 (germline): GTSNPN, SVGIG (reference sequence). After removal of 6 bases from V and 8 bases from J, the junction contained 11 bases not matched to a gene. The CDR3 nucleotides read TGTGCCTGCAGACGGGACAGGCCACTCGGCTACACCTTC. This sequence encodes CACRRDRPLGYTF. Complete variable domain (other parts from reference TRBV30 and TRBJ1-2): SQTIHQWPATLVQPVGSPLSLECTVEGTSNPNLYWYRQAAGRGLQLLFYSVGIGQISSEVPQNLSASRPQDRQFILSSKKLLLSDSGFYLCACRRDRPLGYTFGSGTRLTVV.

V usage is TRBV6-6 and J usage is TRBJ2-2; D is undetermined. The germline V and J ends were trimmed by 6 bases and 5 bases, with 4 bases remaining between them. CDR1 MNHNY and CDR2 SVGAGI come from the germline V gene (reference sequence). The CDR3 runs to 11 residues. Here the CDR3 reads CASSSTGELFF. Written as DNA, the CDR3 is TGTGCCAGCAGCTCAACCGGGGAGCTGTTTTTT.

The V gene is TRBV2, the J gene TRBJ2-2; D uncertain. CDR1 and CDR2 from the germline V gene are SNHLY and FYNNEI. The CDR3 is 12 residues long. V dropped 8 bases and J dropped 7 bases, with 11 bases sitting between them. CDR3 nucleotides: TGTGCCAGCCAAAGACTGATCGGGGAGCTGTTTTTT. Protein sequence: CASQRLIGELFF.

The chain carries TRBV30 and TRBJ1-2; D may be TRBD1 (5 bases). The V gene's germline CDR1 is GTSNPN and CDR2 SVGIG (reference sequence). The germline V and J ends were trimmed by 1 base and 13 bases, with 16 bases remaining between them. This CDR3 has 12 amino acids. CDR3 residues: CAWSDRGVDFTF. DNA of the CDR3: TGTGCCTGGAGTGATAGGGGAGTGGACTTCACCTTC.

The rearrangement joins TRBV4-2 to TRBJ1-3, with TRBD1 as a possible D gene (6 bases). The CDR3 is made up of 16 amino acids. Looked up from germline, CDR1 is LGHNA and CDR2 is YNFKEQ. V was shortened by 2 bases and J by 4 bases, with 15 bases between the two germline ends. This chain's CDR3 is CASSQKKQGFGNTIYF. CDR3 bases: TGTGCCAGCAGCCAAAAGAAACAGGGTTTCGGAAACACCATATATTTT.

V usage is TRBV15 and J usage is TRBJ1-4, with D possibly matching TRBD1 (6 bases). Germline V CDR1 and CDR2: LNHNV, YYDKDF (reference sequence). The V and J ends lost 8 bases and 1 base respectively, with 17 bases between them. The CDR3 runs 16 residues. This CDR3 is CATSGRGRLTNEKLFF. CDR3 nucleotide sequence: TGTGCCACCTCGGGCAGGGGAAGGTTAACTAATGAAAAACTGTTTTTT.

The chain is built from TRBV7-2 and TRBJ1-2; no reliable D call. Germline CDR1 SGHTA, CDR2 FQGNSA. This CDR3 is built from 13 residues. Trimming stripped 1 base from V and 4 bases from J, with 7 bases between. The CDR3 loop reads CASSLGTAYGYTF. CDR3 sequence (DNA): TGTGCCAGCAGCTTAGGTACAGCCTATGGCTACACCTTC.

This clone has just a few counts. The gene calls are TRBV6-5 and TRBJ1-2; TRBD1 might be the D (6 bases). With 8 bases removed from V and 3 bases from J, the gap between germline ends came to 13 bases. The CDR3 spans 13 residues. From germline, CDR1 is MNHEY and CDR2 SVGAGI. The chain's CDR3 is CASGRDTYYGYTF. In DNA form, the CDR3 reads TGTGCCAGCGGACGGGACACCTACTATGGCTACACCTTC.

The CDR3 sequence: CASSLGVAGALGFF. CDR3 DNA sequence: TGTGCCAGCAGCTTAGGAGTAGCGGGGGCTTTGGGGTTCTTC. V is TRBV7-9 and J is TRBJ2-1; 9 nucleotides agree with TRBD2. The CDR3 has 14 residues. Germline V CDR1 and CDR2: SEHNR, FQNEAQ (reference sequence). Losses at the gene ends were 1 base for V and 15 bases for J; bases not matched to a gene: 10.

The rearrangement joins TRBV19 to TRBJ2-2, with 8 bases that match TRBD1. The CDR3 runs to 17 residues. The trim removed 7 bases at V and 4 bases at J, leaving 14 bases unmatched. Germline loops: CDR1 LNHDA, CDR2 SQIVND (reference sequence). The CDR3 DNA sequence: TGTGCCAGTAATCAACCCGGACAGGGAGGCTCCACCGGGGAGCTGTTTTTT. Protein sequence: CASNQPGQGGSTGELFF.

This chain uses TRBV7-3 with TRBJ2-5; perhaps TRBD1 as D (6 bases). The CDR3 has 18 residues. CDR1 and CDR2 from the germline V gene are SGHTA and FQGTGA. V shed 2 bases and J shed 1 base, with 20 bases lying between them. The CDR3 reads CASSLYVDFWGPQETQYF. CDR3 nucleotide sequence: TGTGCCAGCAGCTTATATGTGGATTTTTGGGGGCCCCAAGAGACCCAGTACTTC.

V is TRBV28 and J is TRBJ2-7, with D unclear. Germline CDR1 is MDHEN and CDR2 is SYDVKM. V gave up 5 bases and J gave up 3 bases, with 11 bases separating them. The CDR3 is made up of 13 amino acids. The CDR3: CASSQGDHYEQYF. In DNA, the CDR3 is TGTGCCAGCAGTCAAGGAGACCACTACGAGCAGTACTTC.

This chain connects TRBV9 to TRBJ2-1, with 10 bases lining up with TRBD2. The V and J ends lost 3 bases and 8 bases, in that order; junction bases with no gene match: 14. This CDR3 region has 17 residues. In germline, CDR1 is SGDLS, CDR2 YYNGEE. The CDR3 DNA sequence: TGTGCCAGCAGCGCCCGACCCTCTAGCGGGAGAGCTTATGAGCAGTTCTTC. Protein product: CASSARPSSGRAYEQFF.

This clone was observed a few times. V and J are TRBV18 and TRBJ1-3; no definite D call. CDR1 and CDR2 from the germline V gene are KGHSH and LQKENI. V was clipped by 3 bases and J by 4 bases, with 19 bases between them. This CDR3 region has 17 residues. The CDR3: CASSPSTAGLAGNTIYF. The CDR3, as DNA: TGTGCCAGCTCACCTTCGACGGCGGGATTAGCCGGAAACACCATATATTTT.

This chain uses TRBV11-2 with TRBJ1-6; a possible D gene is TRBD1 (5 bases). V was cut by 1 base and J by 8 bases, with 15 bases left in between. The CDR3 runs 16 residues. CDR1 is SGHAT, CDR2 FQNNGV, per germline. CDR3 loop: CASSLGDPEGDSPLHF. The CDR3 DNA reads TGTGCCAGCAGCTTAGGGGACCCAGAAGGTGATTCACCCCTCCACTTT.

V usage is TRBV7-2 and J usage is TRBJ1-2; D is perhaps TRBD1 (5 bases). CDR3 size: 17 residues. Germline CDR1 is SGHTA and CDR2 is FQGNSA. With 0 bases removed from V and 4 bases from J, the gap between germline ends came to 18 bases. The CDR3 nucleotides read TGTGCCAGCAGCTTAGCATCGACGGGGCTTCTCGGCTATGGCTACACCTTC. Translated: CASSLASTGLLGYGYTF.

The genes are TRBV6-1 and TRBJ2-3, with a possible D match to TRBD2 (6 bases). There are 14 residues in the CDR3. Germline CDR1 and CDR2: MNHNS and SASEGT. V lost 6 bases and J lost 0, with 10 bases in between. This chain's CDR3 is CASSRDFSTDTQYF. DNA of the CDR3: TGTGCCAGCAGCCGGGACTTTAGCACAGATACGCAGTATTTT.

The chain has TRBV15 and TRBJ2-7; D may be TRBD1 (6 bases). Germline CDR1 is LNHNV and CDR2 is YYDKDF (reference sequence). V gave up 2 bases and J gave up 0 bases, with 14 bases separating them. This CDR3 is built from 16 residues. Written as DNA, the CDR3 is TGTGCCACCAGCAGAAACCCCGGGACAAGCTCCTACGAGCAGTACTTC. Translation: CATSRNPGTSSYEQYF.